This T cell receptor beta chain was documented in a study of cytomegalovirus exposure and HLA in healthy donors. Some clones are missing from TCRdb's copy, which holds only in-frame ones; the method was immunoSEQ multiplex PCR. This table has about 100,000 clones, approximately 94% appearing once. Whole-study results and caveats: According to the study, 160 or so TCR beta chains were cytomegalovirus-associated.

A word on this clone: Its specificity is unknown.

The source of this sequence is a woman aged 18-29 years in good health and CMV-seronegative. The sequencing sample was made of PBMCs.

CDR3 loop: CASRPWSGSSYEQYF. CDR3 nucleotide sequence: TGTGCCAGCAGACCCTGGAGCGGGAGCTCCTACGAGCAGTACTTC. V gene TRBV27 combines with J gene TRBJ2-7, with 8 bases lining up with TRBD2. Germline loops: CDR1 MNHEY, CDR2 SMNVEV (reference sequence). This CDR3 contains 15 residues. V dropped 6 bases and J dropped 0; count of bases not matched to a gene: 7.